Each of the 5 T cell receptor beta chains below was sequenced from the same sample in a study of shared clonotypes between healthy human individuals. Produced via immunoSEQ multiplex PCR; TCRdb's table is partial and in-frame only. This sample has over 2 million clones; 85% to 95% occur once, and the top ten carry 0.13%. Sequenced sample: naive CD4+ T cells sorted from blood. Documented subset: CD45RA+ positively selected. These receptors were taken from a man in his late teens or twenties in good health.

With respect to this clone: An end of the junction does not agree with germline; a read error may underlie this. CDR3 sequence (DNA): TGTGCCAGCAGCATAGGGGCGGTCCCGAGGACCGGGGAGCTGTTTTTT. Protein product: CASSIGAVPRTGELFF. The V and J genes are TRBV13 and TRBJ2-2; tentatively, D is TRBD1 (5 bases). Looked up from germline, CDR1 is PRHDT and CDR2 is FYEKMQ (reference sequence). This CDR3 spans 16 amino acids.

The chain employs TRBV2 and TRBJ2-3; 8 nucleotides line up with TRBD2. The J segment lost 4 bases and the V segment lost 3 bases, leaving 6 bases of the junction unmatched. The CDR3 has 15 residues. In germline, CDR1 is SNHLY, CDR2 FYNNEI. The CDR3 sequence is CASSDGPGGADTQYF. For the CDR3, the DNA is TGTGCCAGCAGTGACGGGCCGGGAGGGGCAGATACGCAGTATTTT.

This chain joins TRBV30 and TRBJ1-2; D is possibly TRBD1 (5 bases). The CDR3 has 10 residues. Germline V gene data show CDR1 as GTSNPN and CDR2 as SVGIG (reference sequence). The V gene lost 5 bases and the J gene lost 5 bases, with 6 bases spanning the gap. The CDR3 region is CAWGTYGYTF. CDR3 bases: TGTGCCTGGGGGACGTATGGCTACACCTTC.

The chain has TRBV6-5 and TRBJ1-1; the D is unclear. From germline, CDR1 is MNHEY and CDR2 SVGAGI. Trimming shortened V by 6 bases and J by 1 base, and 9 bases separated the two germline ends. There are 13 residues in the CDR3. CDR3 sequence reads: CASSSPSNTEAFF. The CDR3 DNA reads as TGTGCCAGCAGCTCCCCGTCGAACACTGAAGCTTTCTTT.

About this clone: The same CDR3 can be traced to other DNA sequences in this sample. The V gene is TRBV6-1, the J gene TRBJ1-5, with D possibly being TRBD1 (5 bases). From germline, CDR1 is MNHNS and CDR2 SASEGT. Trimming removed 4 bases at V and 2 bases at J, with 9 bases between. This CDR3 region has 14 residues. CDR3 region: CASSGGVGNQPQHF. CDR3 in DNA: TGTGCCAGCAGTGGAGGGGTGGGCAATCAGCCCCAGCATTTT.